The clone carrying this T cell receptor (beta chain) was counted ten times or more. Its antigen is not identified. Germline V gene sequence: CDR1 SGHTA, CDR2 FQGNSA. CDR3 length equals 14 residues. V was pared by 5 bases and J by 6 bases, with 16 bases between. The record originates from a study of T cells in Graves' hyperthyroidism and ophthalmopathy. Study-level findings and limits: Stable hyperthyroidism and ophthalmopathy were separated using 13 V-J signatures.

There were TCR beta CDR3 regions amplified from RNA transcripts. The TCR CDR3 was amplified in a first-round RT-PCR using the HTBI primer set. TCRdb fed the multiplex PCR reads into MiXCR, producing one record per CDR3 protein. The sample lists some 580,000 distinct CDR3 sequences, around 16% occurring once. At least 3 on the Clinical Activity Score was recorded for ophthalmopathy patients, who also had NOSPECS grade at least 4 and duration under 3 months. The study excluded patients with uncontrolled infection, other autoimmune disease, pregnancy or lactation. This chain uses TRBV7-2 with TRBJ1-2; no firm D call. Sequenced material: blood. The sequence derives from a woman in her 40s with Graves' ophthalmopathy. The CDR3 DNA reads as TGTGCCAGCAGCCTGTTCCGGGCGGTGGATGGCTACACCTTC. It is translated as CASSLFRAVDGYTF.